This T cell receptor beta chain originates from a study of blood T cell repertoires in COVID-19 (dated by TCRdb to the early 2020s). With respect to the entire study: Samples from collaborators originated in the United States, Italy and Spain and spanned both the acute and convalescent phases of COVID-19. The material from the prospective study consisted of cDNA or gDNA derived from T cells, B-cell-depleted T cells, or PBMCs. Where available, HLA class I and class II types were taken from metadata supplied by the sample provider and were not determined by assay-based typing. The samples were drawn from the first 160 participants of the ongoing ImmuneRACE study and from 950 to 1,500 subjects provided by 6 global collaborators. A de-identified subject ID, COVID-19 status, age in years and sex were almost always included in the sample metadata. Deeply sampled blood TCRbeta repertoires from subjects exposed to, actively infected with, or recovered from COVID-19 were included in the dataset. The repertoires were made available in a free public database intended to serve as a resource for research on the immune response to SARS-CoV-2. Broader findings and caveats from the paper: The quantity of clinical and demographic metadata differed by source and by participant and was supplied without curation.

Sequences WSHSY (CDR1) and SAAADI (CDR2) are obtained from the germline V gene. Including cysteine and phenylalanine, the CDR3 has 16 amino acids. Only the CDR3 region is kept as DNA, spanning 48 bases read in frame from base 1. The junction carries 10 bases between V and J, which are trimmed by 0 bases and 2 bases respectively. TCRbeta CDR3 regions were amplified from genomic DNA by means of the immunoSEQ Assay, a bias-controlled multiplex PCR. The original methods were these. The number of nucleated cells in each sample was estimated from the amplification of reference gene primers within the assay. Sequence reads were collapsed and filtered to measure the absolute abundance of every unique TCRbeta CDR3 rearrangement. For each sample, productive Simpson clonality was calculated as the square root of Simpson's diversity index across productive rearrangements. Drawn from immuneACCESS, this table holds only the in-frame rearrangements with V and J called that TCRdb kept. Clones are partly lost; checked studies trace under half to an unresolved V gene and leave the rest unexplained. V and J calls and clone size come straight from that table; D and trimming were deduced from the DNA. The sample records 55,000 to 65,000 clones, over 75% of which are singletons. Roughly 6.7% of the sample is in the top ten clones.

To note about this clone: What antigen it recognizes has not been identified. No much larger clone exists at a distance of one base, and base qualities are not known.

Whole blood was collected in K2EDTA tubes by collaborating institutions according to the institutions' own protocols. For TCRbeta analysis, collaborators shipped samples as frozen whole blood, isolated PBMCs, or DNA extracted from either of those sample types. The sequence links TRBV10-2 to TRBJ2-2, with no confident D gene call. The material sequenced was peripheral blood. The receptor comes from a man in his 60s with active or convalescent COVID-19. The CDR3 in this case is CASSESAQPNTGELFF. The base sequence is TGCGCCAGCAGTGAGTCTGCACAGCCTAACACCGGGGAGCTGTTTTTT.